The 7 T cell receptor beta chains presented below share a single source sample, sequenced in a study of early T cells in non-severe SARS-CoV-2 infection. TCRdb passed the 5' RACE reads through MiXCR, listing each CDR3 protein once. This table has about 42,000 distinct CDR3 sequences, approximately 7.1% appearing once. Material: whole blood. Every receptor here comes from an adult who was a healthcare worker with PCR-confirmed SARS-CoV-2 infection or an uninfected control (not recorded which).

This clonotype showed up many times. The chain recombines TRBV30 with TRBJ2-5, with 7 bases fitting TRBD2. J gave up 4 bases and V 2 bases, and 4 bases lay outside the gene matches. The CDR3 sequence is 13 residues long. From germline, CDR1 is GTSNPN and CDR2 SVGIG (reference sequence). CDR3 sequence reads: CAWSSGTAETQYF. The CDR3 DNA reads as TGTGCCTGGAGTAGCGGGACGGCAGAGACCCAGTACTTC. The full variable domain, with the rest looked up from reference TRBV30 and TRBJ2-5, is SQTIHQWPATLVQPVGSPLSLECTVEGTSNPNLYWYRQAAGRGLQLLFYSVGIGQISSEVPQNLSASRPQDRQFILSSKKLLLSDSGFYLCAWSSGTAETQYFGPGTRLLVL.

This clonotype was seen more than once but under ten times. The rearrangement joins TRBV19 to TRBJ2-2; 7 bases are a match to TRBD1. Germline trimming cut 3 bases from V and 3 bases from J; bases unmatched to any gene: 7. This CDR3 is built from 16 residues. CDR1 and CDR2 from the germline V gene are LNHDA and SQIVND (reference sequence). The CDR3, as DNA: TGTGCCAGTAGTATCCTTGAGGGACAGCACACCGGGGAGCTGTTTTTT. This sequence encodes CASSILEGQHTGELFF.

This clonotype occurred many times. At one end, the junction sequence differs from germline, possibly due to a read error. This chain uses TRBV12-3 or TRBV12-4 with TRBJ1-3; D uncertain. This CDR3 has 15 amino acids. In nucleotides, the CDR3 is TGTGCCAGCACGGCGGCCGGGCTCTCTGAAAACACCATATATTTT. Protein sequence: CASTAAGLSENTIYF.

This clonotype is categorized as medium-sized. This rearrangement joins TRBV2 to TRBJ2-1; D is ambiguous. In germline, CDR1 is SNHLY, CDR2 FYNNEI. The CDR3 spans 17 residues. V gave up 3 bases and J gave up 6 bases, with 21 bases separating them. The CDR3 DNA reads TGTGCCAGCAGTGATCCCTCGGAGCCATCTTCATCCAATGAGCAGTTCTTC. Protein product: CASSDPSEPSSSNEQFF.

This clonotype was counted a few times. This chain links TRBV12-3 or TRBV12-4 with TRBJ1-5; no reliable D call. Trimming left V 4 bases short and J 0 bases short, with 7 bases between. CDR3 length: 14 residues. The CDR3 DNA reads TGTGCCAGCAGTTATGAGAATAGCAATCAGCCCCAGCATTTT. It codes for CASSYENSNQPQHF.

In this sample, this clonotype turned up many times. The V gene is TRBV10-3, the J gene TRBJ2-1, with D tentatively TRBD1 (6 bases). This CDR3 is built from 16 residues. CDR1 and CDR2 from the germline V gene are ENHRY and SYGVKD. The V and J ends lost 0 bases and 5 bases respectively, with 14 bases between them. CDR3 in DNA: TGTGCCATCAGTGAGTCCGGAAACAGGGTAAACAATGAGCAGTTCTTC. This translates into CAISESGNRVNNEQFF.

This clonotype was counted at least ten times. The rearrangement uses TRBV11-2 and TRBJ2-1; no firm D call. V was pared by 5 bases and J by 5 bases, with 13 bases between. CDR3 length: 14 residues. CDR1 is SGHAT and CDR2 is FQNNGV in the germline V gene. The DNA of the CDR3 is TGTGCCAGCAGCCCGGAGCTCTATCACAATGAGCAGTTCTTC. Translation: CASSPELYHNEQFF.